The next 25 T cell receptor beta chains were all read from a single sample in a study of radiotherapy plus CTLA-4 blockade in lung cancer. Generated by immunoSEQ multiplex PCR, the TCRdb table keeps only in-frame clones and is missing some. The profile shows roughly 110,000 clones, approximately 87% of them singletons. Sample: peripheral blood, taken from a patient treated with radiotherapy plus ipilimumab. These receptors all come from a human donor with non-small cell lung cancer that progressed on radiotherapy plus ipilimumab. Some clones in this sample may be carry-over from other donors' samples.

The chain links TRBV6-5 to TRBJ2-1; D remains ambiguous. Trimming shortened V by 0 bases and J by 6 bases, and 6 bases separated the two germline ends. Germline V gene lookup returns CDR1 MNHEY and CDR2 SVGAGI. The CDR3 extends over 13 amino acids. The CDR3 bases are TGTGCCAGCAGTTACTCTAGGATCAATGAGCAGTTCTTC. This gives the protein CASSYSRINEQFF.

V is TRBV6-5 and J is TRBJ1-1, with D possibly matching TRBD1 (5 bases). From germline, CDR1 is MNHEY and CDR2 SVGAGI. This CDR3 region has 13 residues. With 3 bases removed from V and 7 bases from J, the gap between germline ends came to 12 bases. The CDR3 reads CASSYTWGFEAFF. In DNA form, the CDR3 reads TGTGCCAGCAGTTATACCTGGGGGTTTGAAGCTTTCTTT.

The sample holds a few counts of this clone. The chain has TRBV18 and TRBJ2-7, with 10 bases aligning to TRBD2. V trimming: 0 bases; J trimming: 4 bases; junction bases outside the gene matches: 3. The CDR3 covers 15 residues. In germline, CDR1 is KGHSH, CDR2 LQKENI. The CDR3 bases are TGTGCCAGCTCACCACCCTTAGCGGGGGGTTACGAGCAGTACTTC. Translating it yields CASSPPLAGGYEQYF.

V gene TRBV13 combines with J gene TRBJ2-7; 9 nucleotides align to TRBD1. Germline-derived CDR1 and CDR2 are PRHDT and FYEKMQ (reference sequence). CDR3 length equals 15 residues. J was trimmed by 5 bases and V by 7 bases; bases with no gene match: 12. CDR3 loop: CASIPGGTGRHEQYF. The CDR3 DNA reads TGTGCCAGCATCCCTGGGGGGACAGGGCGCCACGAGCAGTACTTC.

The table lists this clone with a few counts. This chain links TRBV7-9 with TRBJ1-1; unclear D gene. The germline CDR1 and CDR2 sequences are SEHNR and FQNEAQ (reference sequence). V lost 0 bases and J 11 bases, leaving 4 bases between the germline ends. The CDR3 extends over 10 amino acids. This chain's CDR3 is CASSLARAFF. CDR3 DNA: TGTGCCAGCAGCTTAGCGCGTGCTTTCTTT.

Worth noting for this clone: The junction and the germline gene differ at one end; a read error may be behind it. This CDR3 reads CASSRGPPPNEQFF. CDR3 DNA sequence: TGTGCTAGCAGCCGGGGACCCCCGCCAAATGAGCAGTTCTTC. The chain combines TRBV7-7 with TRBJ2-1; D is perhaps TRBD1 or TRBD2 (5 bases each). CDR1 SSHAT and CDR2 FNYEAQ come from the germline V gene (reference sequence). The CDR3 covers 14 residues.

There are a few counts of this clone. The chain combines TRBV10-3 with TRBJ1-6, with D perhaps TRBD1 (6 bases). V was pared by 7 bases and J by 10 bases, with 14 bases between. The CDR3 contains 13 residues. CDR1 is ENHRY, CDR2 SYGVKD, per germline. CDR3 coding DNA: TGTGCCATCAAAGGGCAGGGGTTATCACCCCTCCACTTT. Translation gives CAIKGQGLSPLHF.

This chain's CDR3 is CASSLLGDYGYTF. DNA for the CDR3: TGTGCCAGCAGCTTACTCGGAGACTATGGCTACACCTTC. The V gene is TRBV7-2, the J gene TRBJ1-2; D is uncertain. The germline V gene encodes CDR1 SGHTA and CDR2 FQGNSA. CDR3 length equals 13 residues. V lost 2 bases and J 3 bases, leaving 7 bases between the germline ends.

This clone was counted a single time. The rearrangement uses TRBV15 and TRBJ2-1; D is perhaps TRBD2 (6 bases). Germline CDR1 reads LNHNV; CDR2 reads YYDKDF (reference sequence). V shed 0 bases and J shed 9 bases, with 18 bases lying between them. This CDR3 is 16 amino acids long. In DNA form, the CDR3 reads TGTGCCACCAGCAGAGATCCGGTAGGAGGGAGGAGTGAGCAGTTCTTC. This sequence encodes CATSRDPVGGRSEQFF.

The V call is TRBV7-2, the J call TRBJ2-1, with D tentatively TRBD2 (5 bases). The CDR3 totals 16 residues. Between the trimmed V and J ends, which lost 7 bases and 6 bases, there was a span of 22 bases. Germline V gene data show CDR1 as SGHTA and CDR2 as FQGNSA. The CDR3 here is CASTPSGSRAVNEQFF. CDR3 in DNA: TGTGCCAGCACCCCTAGTGGTTCGAGGGCGGTCAATGAGCAGTTCTTC.

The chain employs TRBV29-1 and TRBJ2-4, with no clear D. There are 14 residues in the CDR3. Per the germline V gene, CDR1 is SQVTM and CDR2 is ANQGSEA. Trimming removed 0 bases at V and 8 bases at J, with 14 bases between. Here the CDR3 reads CSVEDPPGTDIQYF. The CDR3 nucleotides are TGCAGCGTTGAAGATCCCCCCGGAACAGACATTCAGTACTTC.

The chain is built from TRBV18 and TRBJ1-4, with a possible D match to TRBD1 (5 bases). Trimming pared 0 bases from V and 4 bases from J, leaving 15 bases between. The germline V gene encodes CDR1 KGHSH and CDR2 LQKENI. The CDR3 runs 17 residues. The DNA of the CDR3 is TGTGCCAGCTCACCACCGGGGCTGGGTGCCGATAATGAAAAACTGTTTTTT. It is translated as CASSPPGLGADNEKLFF.

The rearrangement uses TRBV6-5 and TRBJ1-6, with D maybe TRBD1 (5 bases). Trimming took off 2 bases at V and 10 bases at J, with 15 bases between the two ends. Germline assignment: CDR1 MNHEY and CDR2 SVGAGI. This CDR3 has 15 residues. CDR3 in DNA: TGTGCCAGCAGTTACGGGGACGGCGGGGGGTCACCCCTCCACTTT. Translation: CASSYGDGGGSPLHF.

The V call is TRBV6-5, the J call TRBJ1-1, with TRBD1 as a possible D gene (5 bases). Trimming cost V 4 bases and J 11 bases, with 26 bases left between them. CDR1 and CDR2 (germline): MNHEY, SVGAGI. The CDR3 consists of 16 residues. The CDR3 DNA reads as TGTGCCAGCAGTTTCCACCCAGGGCAGTCACACCCTCGGGCTTTCTTT. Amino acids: CASSFHPGQSHPRAFF.

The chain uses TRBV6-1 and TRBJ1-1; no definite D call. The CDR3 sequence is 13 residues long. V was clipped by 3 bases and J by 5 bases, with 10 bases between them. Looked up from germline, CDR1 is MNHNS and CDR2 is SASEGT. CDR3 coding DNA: TGTGCCAGCAGTGACCGACGAGAGACTGAAGCTTTCTTT. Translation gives CASSDRRETEAFF.

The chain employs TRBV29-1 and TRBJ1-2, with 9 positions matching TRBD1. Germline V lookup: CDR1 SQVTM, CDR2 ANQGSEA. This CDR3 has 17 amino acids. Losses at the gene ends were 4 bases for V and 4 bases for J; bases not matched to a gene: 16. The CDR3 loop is CSVGVGTGRGVSYGYTF. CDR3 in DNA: TGCAGCGTTGGAGTTGGGACAGGGCGGGGGGTAAGCTATGGCTACACCTTC.

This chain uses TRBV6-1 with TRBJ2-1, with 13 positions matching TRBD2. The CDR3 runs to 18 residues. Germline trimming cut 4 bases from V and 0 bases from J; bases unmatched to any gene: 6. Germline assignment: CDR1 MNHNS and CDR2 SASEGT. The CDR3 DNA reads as TGTGCCAGCAGTGCCCGACTAGCGGGGGGAGCCTCCTACAATGAGCAGTTCTTC. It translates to CASSARLAGGASYNEQFF.

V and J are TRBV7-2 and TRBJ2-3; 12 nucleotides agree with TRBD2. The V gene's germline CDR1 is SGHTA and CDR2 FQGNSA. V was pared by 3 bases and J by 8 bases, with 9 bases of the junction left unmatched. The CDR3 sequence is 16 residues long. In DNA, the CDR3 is TGTGCCAGCAGCTTCCTAGCGGGGGGGTCCCTGGCTACGCAGTATTTT. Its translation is CASSFLAGGSLATQYF. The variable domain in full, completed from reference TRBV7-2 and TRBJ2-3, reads GAGVSQSPSNKVTEKGKDVELRCDPISGHTALYWYRQSLGQGLEFLIYFQGNSAPDKSGLPSDRFSAERTGGSVSTLTIQRTQQEDSAVYLCASSFLAGGSLATQYFGPGTRLTVL.

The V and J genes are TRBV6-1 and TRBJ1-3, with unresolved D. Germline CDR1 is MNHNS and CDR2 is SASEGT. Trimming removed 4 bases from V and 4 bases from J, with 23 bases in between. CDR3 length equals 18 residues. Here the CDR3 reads CASSVFRSLRTPGNTIYF. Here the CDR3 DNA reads TGTGCCAGCAGTGTATTTAGGTCTCTTAGGACGCCAGGAAACACCATATATTTT.

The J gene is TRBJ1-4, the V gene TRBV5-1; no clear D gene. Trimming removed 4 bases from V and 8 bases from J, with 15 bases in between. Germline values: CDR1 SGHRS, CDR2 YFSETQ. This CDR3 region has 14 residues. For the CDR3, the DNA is TGCGCCAGCAGCCCTGATGCGGCCGTCGAAAAACTGTTTTTT. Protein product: CASSPDAAVEKLFF.

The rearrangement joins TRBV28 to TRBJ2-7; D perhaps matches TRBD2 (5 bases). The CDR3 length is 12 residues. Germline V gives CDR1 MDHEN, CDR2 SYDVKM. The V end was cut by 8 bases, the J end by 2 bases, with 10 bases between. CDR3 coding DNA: TGTGCCAGCTGTCGACTAACCTACGAGCAGTACTTC. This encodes CASCRLTYEQYF.

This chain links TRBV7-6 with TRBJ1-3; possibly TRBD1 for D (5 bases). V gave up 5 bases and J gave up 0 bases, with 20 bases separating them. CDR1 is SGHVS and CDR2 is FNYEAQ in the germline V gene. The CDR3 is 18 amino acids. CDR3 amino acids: CASSPDRGTHNSGNTIYF. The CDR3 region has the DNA TGTGCCAGCAGCCCCGACCGGGGCACTCATAACTCTGGAAACACCATATATTTT. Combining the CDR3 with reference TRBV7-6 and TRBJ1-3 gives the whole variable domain GAGVSQSPRYKVTKRGQDVALRCDPISGHVSLYWYRQALGQGPEFLTYFNYEAQQDKSGLPNDRFSAERPEGSISTLTIQRTEQRDSAMYRCASSPDRGTHNSGNTIYFGEGSWLTVV.

CDR3 DNA sequence: TGTGCCAGCTCATCCGGACAGGGGGAAAAACTGTTTTTT. As protein: CASSSGQGEKLFF. The chain carries TRBV18 and TRBJ1-4; 9 positions agree with TRBD1. The V segment lost 5 bases and the J segment 8 bases; nucleotides outside the gene matches: 3. The germline V gene encodes CDR1 KGHSH and CDR2 LQKENI. The CDR3 consists of 13 residues.

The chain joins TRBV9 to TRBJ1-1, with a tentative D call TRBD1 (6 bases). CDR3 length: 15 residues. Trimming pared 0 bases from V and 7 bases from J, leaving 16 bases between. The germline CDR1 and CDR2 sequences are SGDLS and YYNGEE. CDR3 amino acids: CASSVDRAGVDEAFF. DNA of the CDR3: TGTGCCAGCAGCGTAGACAGGGCTGGAGTTGATGAAGCTTTCTTT.

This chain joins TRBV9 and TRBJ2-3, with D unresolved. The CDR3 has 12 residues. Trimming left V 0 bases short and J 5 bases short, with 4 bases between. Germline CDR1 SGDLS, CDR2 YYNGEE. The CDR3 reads CASSVVGDTQYF. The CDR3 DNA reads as TGTGCCAGCAGCGTAGTTGGAGATACGCAGTATTTT.